Sequencing of this TCR beta chain was carried out in a study of blood T cell repertoires in COVID-19 (TCRdb year 2020). With respect to the entire study: Samples from collaborators originated in the United States, Italy and Spain and spanned both the acute and convalescent phases of COVID-19. The prospective study material was composed of cDNA or gDNA derived from T cells, B-cell-depleted T cells, or PBMCs. Deeply sampled blood TCRbeta repertoires from subjects exposed to, actively infected with, or recovered from COVID-19 were included in the dataset. The repertoires were released in a freely available public database meant as a resource for research on the immune response to SARS-CoV-2. The samples were drawn from two sources: the first 160 participants of the ongoing ImmuneRACE study, and over 1,000 subjects contributed by 6 global collaborators. A de-identified subject ID, COVID-19 status, age in years and sex were almost always included in the sample metadata. Where available, HLA class I and class II types were obtained from metadata supplied by the sample provider rather than from assay-based typing. The paper's findings and limits, for the study overall: The amount of clinical and demographic metadata varied by source and participant and was provided uncurated.

At the junction V is shortened by 1 base and J by 2 bases, with 12 bases in between. CDR1 and CDR2, looked up from the germline V gene, are SGHVS and FQNEAQ. The CDR3, from cysteine to phenylalanine, totals 15 residues. The sequence is cut down to CDR3 DNA, 45 bases in frame from base 1. On this clone: It has no known antigen specificity. The sample holds no much larger clone one base away, and base qualities are not on file.

Participants in the prospective study were aged about 18 to 95 years, lived in approximately 26 United States geographic areas, and enrolled through a virtual design. In the prospective study, cohorts were assigned on the basis of participant-reported clinical history obtained from a screening survey and a study questionnaire. ImmuneRACE Cohort 3 recovered participants were defined by two consecutive negative NP/OP PCR tests, healthcare professional clearance, or symptom resolution. Each participant in the prospective study had whole blood, serum and a nasopharyngeal or oropharyngeal swab collected by mobile phlebotomists. Over a roughly two-month period, participants in the prospective study had the option of providing additional blood draws and questionnaires. Blood samples from the prospective study were shipped frozen or at room temperature prior to DNA extraction. The immunoSEQ Assay, a bias-controlled multiplex PCR, was used to amplify TCRbeta CDR3 regions from genomic DNA. The study's processing was this. Nucleated cell counts per sample were estimated from amplification of reference gene primers within the assay. To quantify the absolute abundance of each unique TCRbeta CDR3 rearrangement, sequence reads were collapsed and filtered. For each sample, productive Simpson clonality was calculated by taking the square root of Simpson's diversity index across productive rearrangements. TCRdb mirrors the immuneACCESS table, restricted to in-frame sequences. Some clones are absent from its copies; in checked studies, under half trace to an unresolved V gene, and the reason for the others is unknown. V and J calls and clone size are as listed in that table; D and trimming were resolved from the DNA. The sample table holds approximately 300,000 clones, of which 70% to 90% were seen once. The top ten hold roughly 5.3% of the sample.

Sequences were obtained from PBMCs or T cells enriched from blood (not recorded which). The sequence was obtained from a woman in her twenties or thirties who had recovered from COVID-19. Rearrangement joined TRBV7-8 to TRBJ2-7, with TRBD1 tentatively as D gene (6 bases match). The sequenced DNA: TGTGCCAGCAGCTTAGGGGGACATGGAACCTACGAGCAGTACTTC. Translated, it reads CASSLGGHGTYEQYF.